This TCR beta chain appears in the sequencing data of a study of identifying expanded T cells in peripheral blood. This table comes from immunoSEQ multiplex PCR, and its TCRdb copy is limited to in-frame clones, with some not included. The sample shows about 90,000 clones, 88% of them seen only once. J lost 5 bases, V lost 5 bases, and 9 bases had no gene match. The germline CDR1 and CDR2 sequences are SGHNT and YENEEA. There are 15 residues in the CDR3. This sequence joins TRBV11-3 and TRBJ2-3; TRBD2 matches at 8 bases. The clonotype originates from a person between 18 and 75 years old in good health. Sequencing used blood. The CDR3 here is CASSLRTSIGDTQYF. The CDR3 nucleotides read TGTGCCAGCAGCCTGCGGACTAGCATCGGAGATACGCAGTATTTT.